This TCR beta chain appears in the sequencing data of a study of blood T cell repertoires in COVID-19 (dated by TCRdb to the early 2020s). For the wider study: Collaborator samples came from the United States, Italy and Spain and covered acute and convalescent phases of COVID-19. The prospective study material was composed of cDNA or gDNA derived from T cells, B-cell-depleted T cells, or PBMCs. Subjects who had been exposed to COVID-19, were actively infected with it, or had recovered from it provided the deeply sampled blood TCRbeta repertoires that made up the dataset. The repertoires were released in a freely available public database meant as a resource for research on the immune response to SARS-CoV-2. Samples came from the ongoing ImmuneRACE study (first 160 participants) plus 1,254 subjects from 6 global collaborators. The sample metadata nearly always contained a de-identified subject ID, COVID-19 status, age in years and sex. Where available, HLA class I and class II types were taken from metadata supplied by the sample provider and were not determined by assay-based typing. Paper-wide results and their limitations: The quantity of clinical and demographic metadata differed by source and by participant and was supplied without curation.

CDR1 SGHDN and CDR2 FVKESK were looked up in the germline V gene. Deletion took 4 bases off V and 6 bases off J, with a span of 19 bases between the germline ends. There are 15 amino acids in the CDR3, from cysteine to phenylalanine inclusive. Only CDR3 DNA remains: 45 bases, in frame from the first base. TCRbeta CDR3 regions were amplified from genomic DNA using the immunoSEQ Assay, a bias-controlled multiplex PCR. Per the original workflow: Within the assay, amplification of reference gene primers was used to estimate how many nucleated cells each sample contained. To quantify the absolute abundance of each unique TCRbeta CDR3 rearrangement, sequence reads were collapsed and filtered. For each sample, productive Simpson clonality was calculated by taking the square root of Simpson's diversity index across productive rearrangements. TCRdb obtained this table from immuneACCESS and retained in-frame rearrangements with V and J assigned. These tables miss some clones; where compared with another copy, unresolved V genes account for less than half of the shortfall, and the remainder is unexplained. V, J and clone size are those of that table, while D and trimming were read from the DNA. For this sample there are under 65,000 clones; around 81% appear just once. Approximately 4.9% of the sample goes to the ten largest clones.

Concerning this clone itself: Its specific antigen is unknown. No base quality information exists; no much larger clone differs at one position.

Collaborating institutions collected whole blood in K2EDTA tubes following their own protocols. Collaborator samples were shipped for TCRbeta analysis as frozen whole blood, isolated PBMCs, or DNA extracted from either sample type. The TCR originated in a woman aged 55-70 years with acute or convalescent COVID-19. Rearrangement joined TRBV14 to TRBJ2-7; perhaps TRBD2 is the D gene, with 5 bases matching. The sample comprised peripheral blood. The DNA sequence reads TGTGCCAGCAGCCGACAATCCGGGATCGGGCTCGAGCAGTACTTC. This gives the protein CASSRQSGIGLEQYF.